This note documents a single T cell receptor (beta chain) sequence. The antigen remains undetermined. Next came a second PCR, run for about 7 to 12 cycles, which used a sample-barcoded 5' primer along with a J-beta primer mix. TCRdb re-derived calls from the 5' RACE reads in MiXCR, one entry per CDR3 protein. The data contain roughly 700,000 distinct CDR3 sequences, roughly 25% of them singletons. V was shortened by 4 bases and J by 2 bases, with 8 bases between the two germline ends. The CDR3 spans 14 residues. Per germline, CDR1 SGHTA and CDR2 FQGNSA. The data were taken from a study of blood T cells in healthy people across ages. Study-wide results and limits: Those diversity estimates obtained from one million T cells were thought to be underestimates.

The same data also contributed to another study, on T cells of mothers and their children. That study reports: The study obtained over 8 million TCR beta CDR3 reads per mother and around 3 million per child. The effect of thymic selection on TCR recombination output is similar between related and unrelated pairs.

Sequencing input: blood. The sequence was collected from a boy younger than 18 in good health. The chain links TRBV7-2 to TRBJ2-2; D gene ambiguous. The CDR3 is CASSWAANTGELFF. Written as DNA, the CDR3 is TGTGCCAGCAGCTGGGCAGCCAACACCGGGGAGCTGTTTTTT.